This entry lists 26 T cell receptor beta chains sequenced from one sample in a study of cytomegalovirus exposure and HLA in healthy donors. The PCR was carried out with 60 Vbeta primers and 13 Jbeta primers. Repertoires were generated with immunoSEQ multiplex PCR, while TCRdb's copy carries only in-frame clones and drops some. The sample holds 65,000 to 90,000 clones. Sequenced: PBMCs. The receptor source for this set is a female donor in good health and CMV-seropositive.

This chain links TRBV28 with TRBJ2-7; tentatively, D is TRBD2 (5 bases). Trimming left V 4 bases short and J 3 bases short, with 7 bases between. CDR3 length: 12 amino acids. Germline CDR1 and CDR2: MDHEN and SYDVKM. The CDR3 sequence is CASSSGVYEQYF. DNA for the CDR3: TGTGCCAGCAGTTCCGGGGTCTACGAGCAGTACTTC.

The J gene is TRBJ2-7, the V gene TRBV18, with 8 bases matching TRBD2. Germline V lookup: CDR1 KGHSH, CDR2 LQKENI. V gave up 3 bases and J gave up 0 bases; unmatched junction bases: 7. The CDR3 sequence is 16 residues long. The CDR3 is CASSPTASGFSYEQYF. Here the CDR3 DNA reads TGTGCCAGCTCACCGACGGCTAGCGGGTTCTCCTACGAGCAGTACTTC.

V and J are TRBV6-1 and TRBJ2-7, with 8 nucleotides matching TRBD2. J was trimmed by 2 bases and V by 7 bases; bases with no gene match: 7. Germline CDR1 and CDR2: MNHNS and SASEGT. The CDR3 runs to 14 residues. Here the CDR3 reads CASKGTAGAYEQYF. Here the CDR3 DNA reads TGTGCCAGCAAGGGCACAGCGGGAGCCTACGAGCAGTACTTC.

This chain links TRBV7-9 with TRBJ2-5; 8 bases are a match to TRBD1. V lost 5 bases and J lost 2; bases outside the gene matches: 4. CDR3 length: 14 amino acids. CDR1 SEHNR and CDR2 FQNEAQ come from the germline V gene (reference sequence). The CDR3 sequence is CASSPRTGQETQYF. CDR3 DNA: TGTGCCAGCAGCCCGAGGACAGGGCAAGAGACCCAGTACTTC.

The chain carries TRBV7-9 and TRBJ2-5, with D maybe TRBD2 (6 bases). Germline-derived CDR1 and CDR2 are SEHNR and FQNEAQ (reference sequence). This CDR3 comprises 13 residues. V shed 2 bases and J shed 5 bases, with 9 bases lying between them. The CDR3 loop reads CASSLNGGETQYF. The DNA of the CDR3 is TGTGCCAGCAGCTTAAACGGAGGGGAGACCCAGTACTTC.

This rearrangement joins TRBV7-9 to TRBJ1-6; D may be TRBD1 (5 bases). This CDR3 has 13 amino acids. Germline lookup yields CDR1 SEHNR and CDR2 FQNEAQ (reference sequence). V lost 5 bases, J lost 12 bases, and 14 bases lay in between. CDR3 in DNA: TGTGCCAGCAGCATAGATCAACAGGTACCCCTCCACTTT. It is translated as CASSIDQQVPLHF.

The chain has TRBV4-1 and TRBJ1-1; D remains unclear. Germline assignment: CDR1 MGHRA and CDR2 YSYEKL. CDR3 length equals 15 residues. The germline V and J ends were trimmed by 1 base and 5 bases, with 14 bases remaining between them. This CDR3 is CASSQGYPRRTEAFF. For the CDR3, the DNA is TGCGCCAGCAGCCAAGGATACCCCAGGAGGACTGAAGCTTTCTTT.

The CDR3 here is CASSGLDPTSYNEQFF. CDR3 in DNA: TGTGCCAGTAGCGGACTAGATCCTACCTCCTACAATGAGCAGTTCTTC. The chain joins TRBV19 to TRBJ2-1; the match to TRBD2 covers 7 bases. The CDR3 totals 16 residues. CDR1 and CDR2 from the germline V gene are LNHDA and SQIVND (reference sequence). V gave up 6 bases and J gave up 0 bases; unmatched junction bases: 8.

This chain joins TRBV5-1 and TRBJ2-2; 8 bases match TRBD1. Germline CDR1 and CDR2: SGHRS and YFSETQ. J lost 2 bases, V lost 3 bases, and 6 bases had no gene match. CDR3 length: 16 residues. The CDR3 DNA is TGCGCCAGCAGCTCCCAAGGACAGGGAAACACCGGGGAGCTGTTTTTT. It codes for CASSSQGQGNTGELFF. Supplemented by reference TRBV5-1 and TRBJ2-2, the full variable domain reads KAGVTQTPRYLIKTRGQQVTLSCSPISGHRSVSWYQQTPGQGLQFLFEYFSETQRNKGNFPGRFSGRQFSNSRSEMNVSTLELGDSALYLCASSSQGQGNTGELFFGEGSRLTVL.

This rearrangement joins TRBV4-1 to TRBJ1-6, with D unresolved. CDR1 and CDR2 from the germline V gene are MGHRA and YSYEKL. This CDR3 spans 13 amino acids. V lost 1 base, J lost 7 bases, and 5 bases lay in between. Here the CDR3 DNA reads TGCGCCAGCAGCCAAGTGACAAATTCACCCCTCCACTTT. This gives the protein CASSQVTNSPLHF.

Here the CDR3 reads CASSPGTYNEQFF. Here the CDR3 DNA reads TGTGCCAGCAGCCCCGGGACCTACAATGAGCAGTTCTTC. This rearrangement joins TRBV7-3 to TRBJ2-1, with D tentatively TRBD2 (5 bases). The CDR3 is 13 amino acids. V lost 5 bases and J 2 bases, leaving 7 bases between the germline ends. CDR1 is SGHTA, CDR2 FQGTGA, per germline.

The CDR3 DNA is TGTGCCAGCAGCTCGTTAGACAGGGGACCACGTTTGCAGTACTTC. This encodes CASSSLDRGPRLQYF. This chain links TRBV11-2 with TRBJ2-7; 8 bases are shared with TRBD1. The ends lost 4 bases at V and 9 bases at J; junction bases unmatched: 14. This CDR3 contains 15 residues. CDR1 is SGHAT and CDR2 is FQNNGV in the germline V gene. The whole variable domain, filled in from reference TRBV11-2 and TRBJ2-7, reads EAGVAQSPRYKIIEKRQSVAFWCNPISGHATLYWYQQILGQGPKLLIQFQNNGVVDDSQLPKDRFSAERLKGVDSTLKIQPAKLEDSAVYLCASSSLDRGPRLQYFGPGTRLTVT.

CDR3 DNA: TGTGCCAGCAGCTTGGCCTCGGTCACTGGCTATGGCTACACCTTC. Protein sequence: CASSLASVTGYGYTF. The chain couples TRBV5-5 to TRBJ1-2; D gene uncertain. Per the germline V gene, CDR1 is SGHKS and CDR2 is YYEKEE (reference sequence). The CDR3 is 15 residues long. Deletions cut 0 bases from V and 4 bases from J, with 13 bases between. Using reference TRBV5-5 and TRBJ1-2 for the parts outside the CDR3, the full variable domain is DAGVTQSPTHLIKTRGQQVTLRCSPISGHKSVSWYQQVLGQGPQFIFQYYEKEERGRGNFPDRFSARQFPNYSSELNVNALLLGDSALYLCASSLASVTGYGYTFGSGTRLTVV.

This chain uses TRBV5-1 with TRBJ1-1; 8 bases are shared with TRBD1. This CDR3 comprises 15 residues. The germline V gene encodes CDR1 SGHRS and CDR2 YFSETQ. V lost 5 bases to trimming and J lost 1 base; unmatched junction nucleotides: 7. The CDR3 region is CASRSTGAPNTEAFF. In DNA form, the CDR3 reads TGCGCCAGCAGGTCGACAGGGGCTCCGAACACTGAAGCTTTCTTT. Full variable domain (missing parts from reference TRBV5-1 and TRBJ1-1): KAGVTQTPRYLIKTRGQQVTLSCSPISGHRSVSWYQQTPGQGLQFLFEYFSETQRNKGNFPGRFSGRQFSNSRSEMNVSTLELGDSALYLCASRSTGAPNTEAFFGQGTRLTVV.

V gene TRBV28 combines with J gene TRBJ2-2; 7 nucleotides agree with TRBD2. Germline loops: CDR1 MDHEN, CDR2 SYDVKM. The CDR3 totals 19 residues. Unmatched junction bases numbered 20, after V lost 5 bases and J lost 5 bases. CDR3 region: CASSPWTVWEGLETGELFF. The CDR3 DNA sequence: TGTGCCAGCAGTCCGTGGACGGTATGGGAGGGCCTGGAAACCGGGGAGCTGTTTTTT. The whole variable domain, filled in from reference TRBV28 and TRBJ2-2, reads DVKVTQSSRYLVKRTGEKVFLECVQDMDHENMFWYRQDPGLGLRLIYFSYDVKMKEKGDIPEGYSVSREKKERFSLILESASTNQTSMYLCASSPWTVWEGLETGELFFGEGSRLTVL.

The gene calls are TRBV29-1 and TRBJ2-1; 7 bases map to TRBD2. The ends lost 4 bases at V and 8 bases at J; junction bases unmatched: 11. The length of the CDR3 is 14 residues. CDR1 is SQVTM, CDR2 ANQGSEA, per germline. For the CDR3, the DNA is TGCAGCGTTGGGTCTGGCGGGAGAGGGTATGAGCAGTTCTTC. Protein product: CSVGSGGRGYEQFF.

CDR3 loop: CASSQQLLARPYEQYF. DNA of the CDR3: TGCGCCAGCAGCCAACAACTCCTAGCGAGACCCTACGAGCAGTACTTC. The chain couples TRBV4-1 to TRBJ2-7; D may be TRBD2 (6 bases). The CDR3 has 16 amino acids. V was shortened by 2 bases and J by 2 bases, with 16 bases between the two germline ends. Looked up from germline, CDR1 is MGHRA and CDR2 is YSYEKL.

The chain recombines TRBV11-3 with TRBJ1-1; D might be TRBD1 (5 bases). The V end lost 5 bases, the J end lost 0 bases, and 10 bases lay between the germline ends. Germline CDR1 SGHNT, CDR2 YENEEA. This CDR3 contains 14 residues. The CDR3 loop is CASSQSTVNTEAFF. Here the CDR3 DNA reads TGTGCCAGCAGCCAATCGACAGTGAACACTGAAGCTTTCTTT.

The chain couples TRBV29-1 to TRBJ1-1; possible D gene TRBD1, 6 bases. Germline values: CDR1 SQVTM, CDR2 ANQGSEA. Trimming stripped 3 bases from V and 11 bases from J, with 13 bases between. The CDR3 spans 11 residues. CDR3 in amino acids: CSVEGPQGAFF. CDR3 DNA sequence: TGCAGCGTTGAGGGTCCCCAGGGGGCTTTCTTT.

The chain has TRBV6-5 and TRBJ2-2; no clear D gene. V lost 2 bases to trimming and J lost 4 bases, with 14 bases between them. Germline loops: CDR1 MNHEY, CDR2 SVGAGI. The CDR3 totals 16 residues. The CDR3 nucleotides are TGTGCCAGCAGTTACGTCCCCGCAGGAACCACCGGGGAGCTGTTTTTT. Its translation: CASSYVPAGTTGELFF.

The V call is TRBV25-1, the J call TRBJ2-5, with D perhaps TRBD2 (6 bases). Germline-derived CDR1 and CDR2 are MGHDK and SYGVNS. The CDR3 extends over 15 amino acids. The V end lost 4 bases, the J end lost 3 bases, and 15 bases lay between the germline ends. CDR3 in DNA: TGTGCCAGCAGTGTGCCCGGGACTGCAAAAGAGACCCAGTACTTC. Its translation is CASSVPGTAKETQYF.

The V and J genes are TRBV18 and TRBJ2-7, with a tentative D call TRBD1 (6 bases). The CDR3 sequence is 16 residues long. Trimming took off 3 bases at V and 4 bases at J, with 19 bases between the two ends. Germline CDR1 KGHSH, CDR2 LQKENI. The CDR3 nucleotides read TGTGCCAGCTCACCCCCCCTGGGTGGGGGCAAATACGAGCAGTACTTC. It specifies CASSPPLGGGKYEQYF. The entire variable domain, with the rest obtained from reference TRBV18 and TRBJ2-7, is as follows: NAGVMQNPRHLVRRRGQEARLRCSPMKGHSHVYWYRQLPEEGLKFMVYLQKENIIDESGMPKERFSAEFPKEGPSILRIQQVVRGDSAAYFCASSPPLGGGKYEQYFGPGTRLTVT.

CDR3 nucleotide sequence: TGTGCCAGTAGTATTGAGGAGATGAACACTGAAGCTTTCTTT. Protein: CASSIEEMNTEAFF. The V gene is TRBV19, the J gene TRBJ1-1; D is unclear. Germline assignment: CDR1 LNHDA and CDR2 SQIVND (reference sequence). The CDR3 spans 14 residues. V was trimmed by 3 bases and J by 0 bases, leaving 8 bases between them. The full variable domain, with the rest looked up from reference TRBV19 and TRBJ1-1, is DGGITQSPKYLFRKEGQNVTLSCEQNLNHDAMYWYRQDPGQGLRLIYYSQIVNDFQKGDIAEGYSVSREKKESFPLTVTSAQKNPTAFYLCASSIEEMNTEAFFGQGTRLTVV.

The chain uses TRBV18 and TRBJ2-7, with D perhaps TRBD1 (6 bases). Germline V gene data show CDR1 as KGHSH and CDR2 as LQKENI. The CDR3 extends over 12 amino acids. The V gene lost 2 bases and the J gene lost 5 bases, with 7 bases spanning the gap. CDR3 sequence: CASSPGTNEQYF. CDR3 sequence (DNA): TGTGCCAGCTCACCAGGGACAAACGAGCAGTACTTC.

Remarks on this clone: Mismatch with germline at one junction end may stem from a read error. The chain combines TRBV7-7 with TRBJ2-7; TRBD2 might be the D (5 bases). This CDR3 comprises 13 residues. The germline V gene encodes CDR1 SSHAT and CDR2 FNYEAQ (reference sequence). In DNA form, the CDR3 reads TGTGCTAGCAGCTTGGACTCGGGCTACGAGCAGTACTTC. The encoded protein is CASSLDSGYEQYF.

This chain links TRBV6-6 with TRBJ1-1; D might be TRBD1 (5 bases). Trimming shortened V by 6 bases and J by 4 bases, and 12 bases separated the two germline ends. The CDR3 consists of 13 residues. Germline assignment: CDR1 MNHNY and CDR2 SVGAGI (reference sequence). CDR3 coding DNA: TGTGCCAGCAGCCCCAGGGAGGGCACTGAAGCTTTCTTT. This encodes CASSPREGTEAFF.